Listed here are 21 T cell receptor beta chains from one sample, sequenced in a study of cytomegalovirus exposure and HLA in healthy donors (dated by TCRdb to 2016 to 2017). The library was built by means of the immunoSEQ multiplex PCR assay. A mixture of 60 forward primers for TCR Vbeta segments and 13 reverse primers for TCR Jbeta segments was used in the multiplex PCR. TCRdb re-hosts the immuneACCESS table, in-frame sequences only. Its copies lack some clones; in the studies checked, an unresolved V gene accounts for under half of them, and the cause for the rest is not known. The sample has 95,000 to 150,000 clones on record. The ten most abundant clones make up roughly 2.5% of the sample. The material sequenced was PBMCs. The receptors shown here come from a man in his thirties or forties in good health and CMV-seronegative.

The chain combines TRBV29-1 with TRBJ2-7; 9 bases map to TRBD1. J was trimmed by 3 bases and V by 6 bases; bases with no gene match: 9. The CDR3 runs 14 residues. Looked up from germline, CDR1 is SQVTM and CDR2 is ANQGSEA. In nucleotides, the CDR3 is TGCAGCGTCGGGACCGGGACAGGGATCTACGAGCAGTACTTC. It specifies CSVGTGTGIYEQYF.

This chain joins TRBV30 and TRBJ2-5, with 8 bases lining up with TRBD2. The germline V gene encodes CDR1 GTSNPN and CDR2 SVGIG (reference sequence). V shed 0 bases and J 2 bases; nucleotides not matched to a gene: 5. This CDR3 region has 15 residues. The chain's CDR3 is CAWSVPLAGQETQYF. The DNA of the CDR3 is TGTGCCTGGAGTGTACCCCTAGCGGGTCAAGAGACCCAGTACTTC.

This sequence joins TRBV27 and TRBJ2-5, with D perhaps matching TRBD2 (6 bases). The CDR3 contains 17 residues. V was pared by 0 bases and J by 4 bases, with 18 bases between. From germline, CDR1 is MNHEY and CDR2 SMNVEV (reference sequence). The CDR3: CASSLSYGGFGGETQYF. The DNA of the CDR3 is TGTGCCAGCAGTTTATCATATGGAGGATTCGGGGGAGAGACCCAGTACTTC.

CDR3 nucleotides: TGTGCCAGCAGTATTGGACTAGCTCACCCCGAGCAGTACTTC. Encoded protein: CASSIGLAHPEQYF. The chain uses TRBV28 and TRBJ2-7; 8 bases fit TRBD2. The CDR3 has 14 residues. The V gene end was trimmed by 5 bases and the J gene end by 6 bases; junction bases not matched to a gene: 9. Germline CDR1 reads MDHEN; CDR2 reads SYDVKM.

The chain uses TRBV28 and TRBJ1-2; D is uncertain. The CDR3 is 12 amino acids. Germline CDR1 reads MDHEN; CDR2 reads SYDVKM. Trimming pared 3 bases from V and 10 bases from J, leaving 12 bases between. CDR3 loop: CASSLGRRDYTF. For the CDR3, the DNA is TGTGCCAGCAGTTTGGGCCGACGGGACTACACCTTC.

The rearrangement joins TRBV15 to TRBJ2-1; 11 bases agree with TRBD2. The ends lost 1 base at V and 8 bases at J; junction bases unmatched: 7. Germline CDR1 and CDR2: LNHNV and YYDKDF (reference sequence). The CDR3 runs to 16 residues. The CDR3 here is CATSRAGSGRAHEQFF. The CDR3 DNA reads as TGTGCCACCAGCAGAGCAGGTAGCGGGAGGGCCCATGAGCAGTTCTTC.

The chain recombines TRBV27 with TRBJ1-2; weak D call: TRBD1 (6 bases). Between the trimmed V and J ends, which lost 5 bases and 3 bases, there was a span of 13 bases. CDR1 and CDR2 (germline): MNHEY, SMNVEV (reference sequence). CDR3 length: 14 residues. CDR3 protein: CASSVTGYDYGYTF. CDR3 sequence (DNA): TGTGCCAGCAGTGTAACAGGGTACGACTATGGCTACACCTTC.

The V gene is TRBV29-1, the J gene TRBJ1-1; 10 bases align to TRBD1. Per the germline V gene, CDR1 is SQVTM and CDR2 is ANQGSEA. CDR3 length: 16 residues. The J segment lost 3 bases and the V segment lost 7 bases, leaving 14 bases of the junction unmatched. CDR3 protein: CSAPGAPGQGHTEAFF. The CDR3 DNA is TGCAGCGCTCCCGGGGCCCCGGGACAGGGGCACACTGAAGCTTTCTTT. Together with reference TRBV29-1 and TRBJ1-1, the CDR3 gives the full variable domain: SAVISQKPSRDICQRGTSLTIQCQVDSQVTMMFWYRQQPGQSLTLIATANQGSEATYESGFVIDKFPISRPNLTFSTLTVSNMSPEDSSIYLCSAPGAPGQGHTEAFFGQGTRLTVV.

The V gene is TRBV6-1, the J gene TRBJ1-1, with 7 bases identical to TRBD1. CDR3 length: 15 amino acids. Germline assignment: CDR1 MNHNS and CDR2 SASEGT. The J segment lost 1 base and the V segment lost 11 bases, leaving 13 bases of the junction unmatched. The CDR3 region is CAGGTASTGNTEAFF. The CDR3 DNA reads TGTGCCGGGGGGACAGCTTCGACGGGGAACACTGAAGCTTTCTTT.

V is TRBV5-6 and J is TRBJ1-5, with D perhaps matching TRBD1 (6 bases). Germline V gene sequence: CDR1 SGHDT, CDR2 YYEEEE. This CDR3 comprises 15 residues. Trimming stripped 1 base from V and 6 bases from J, with 14 bases between. DNA for the CDR3: TGTGCCAGCAGCTTGAGGCAGGGGAGGGGTCAGCCCCAGCATTTT. Translation gives CASSLRQGRGQPQHF. Using reference TRBV5-6 and TRBJ1-5 for the parts outside the CDR3, the full variable domain is DAGVTQSPTHLIKTRGQQVTLRCSPKSGHDTVSWYQQALGQGPQFIFQYYEEEERQRGNFPDRFSGHQFPNYSSELNVNALLLGDSALYLCASSLRQGRGQPQHFGDGTRLSIL.

The chain links TRBV27 to TRBJ2-5; D is uncertain. Germline V gene sequence: CDR1 MNHEY, CDR2 SMNVEV (reference sequence). Trimming removed 0 bases at V and 5 bases at J, with 7 bases between. The CDR3 sequence is 13 residues long. The CDR3 is CASSLSLGETQYF. In DNA form, the CDR3 reads TGTGCCAGCAGTTTATCGCTCGGGGAGACCCAGTACTTC.

The V and J genes are TRBV5-1 and TRBJ2-1; 10 nucleotides align to TRBD1. Germline V lookup: CDR1 SGHRS, CDR2 YFSETQ. CDR3 length: 16 amino acids. Unmatched junction bases numbered 4, after V lost 2 bases and J lost 2 bases. CDR3 protein: CASSFGGTGAYNEQFF. The CDR3 DNA follows: TGCGCCAGCAGCTTTGGTGGGACAGGGGCCTACAATGAGCAGTTCTTC.

This chain links TRBV7-9 with TRBJ2-3; no clear D. The CDR3 is 13 residues long. Germline CDR1 is SEHNR and CDR2 is FQNEAQ (reference sequence). The V and J ends lost 5 bases and 0 bases respectively, with 6 bases between them. CDR3 residues: CASSTVSTDTQYF. For the CDR3, the DNA is TGTGCCAGCAGCACAGTTAGCACAGATACGCAGTATTTT.

The chain is built from TRBV5-4 and TRBJ2-7; possibly TRBD1 for D (5 bases). The CDR3 extends over 14 amino acids. Deletions cut 1 base from V and 3 bases from J, with 11 bases between. Germline CDR1 is SGHNT and CDR2 is YYREEE (reference sequence). The CDR3 sequence: CASSLFGQGYEQYF. CDR3 bases: TGTGCCAGCAGCTTGTTCGGGCAGGGCTACGAGCAGTACTTC. Full variable domain (remainder filled in from reference TRBV5-4 and TRBJ2-7): ETGVTQSPTHLIKTRGQQVTLRCSSQSGHNTVSWYQQALGQGPQFIFQYYREEENGRGNFPPRFSGLQFPNYSSELNVNALELDDSALYLCASSLFGQGYEQYFGPGTRLTVT.

The J gene is TRBJ2-1, the V gene TRBV25-1; D possibly corresponds to TRBD1 (5 bases). Looked up from germline, CDR1 is MGHDK and CDR2 is SYGVNS. The CDR3 extends over 14 amino acids. V was shortened by 7 bases and J by 5 bases, with 15 bases between the two germline ends. CDR3 DNA: TGTGCCAGCACCAGGGCCTCAATTAACAATGAGCAGTTCTTC. It yields the protein CASTRASINNEQFF. Combining the CDR3 with reference TRBV25-1 and TRBJ2-1 gives the whole variable domain EADIYQTPRYLVIGTGKKITLECSQTMGHDKMYWYQQDPGMELHLIHYSYGVNSTEKGDLSSESTVSRIRTEHFPLTLESARPSHTSQYLCASTRASINNEQFFGPGTRLTVL.

The chain uses TRBV27 and TRBJ2-1; TRBD1 might be the D (5 bases). Germline V gene lookup returns CDR1 MNHEY and CDR2 SMNVEV (reference sequence). This CDR3 is 12 amino acids long. Trimming took off 8 bases at V and 10 bases at J, with 15 bases between the two ends. DNA for the CDR3: TGTGCCAGCTCGGTAGGGGTACGGGAGCAGTTCTTC. Protein: CASSVGVREQFF.

This chain connects TRBV30 to TRBJ1-2; D is undetermined. The germline V gene encodes CDR1 GTSNPN and CDR2 SVGIG (reference sequence). The CDR3 spans 13 residues. Trimming removed 2 bases at V and 8 bases at J, with 15 bases between. CDR3 in amino acids: CAWSRAGVGGYTF. The CDR3 coding sequence is TGTGCCTGGAGTCGGGCGGGCGTAGGGGGCTACACCTTC.

The chain employs TRBV28 and TRBJ2-7, with a weak D call TRBD2 (6 bases). V gave up 8 bases and J gave up 1 base, with 18 bases separating them. The germline V gene encodes CDR1 MDHEN and CDR2 SYDVKM. This CDR3 has 15 amino acids. The CDR3: CASQLRGGISYEQYF. The CDR3, as DNA: TGTGCCAGCCAACTGAGGGGCGGGATTTCCTACGAGCAGTACTTC.

The chain couples TRBV11-3 to TRBJ2-7, with D perhaps TRBD1 (5 bases). The CDR3 loop spans 13 amino acids. Germline CDR1 is SGHNT and CDR2 is YENEEA. Trimming removed 5 bases from V and 3 bases from J, with 11 bases in between. The CDR3 spells CASSPSTDYEQYF. The CDR3 DNA reads as TGTGCCAGCAGCCCTTCGACAGACTACGAGCAGTACTTC.

V usage is TRBV6-1 and J usage is TRBJ2-7; D gene ambiguous. The CDR3 runs to 13 residues. The germline V and J ends were trimmed by 6 bases and 4 bases, with 13 bases remaining between them. The germline V gene has CDR1 MNHNS and CDR2 SASEGT. The CDR3 DNA follows: TGTGCCAGCAGCGTAATTAAATCTTACGAGCAGTACTTC. As protein: CASSVIKSYEQYF.

The chain recombines TRBV6-1 with TRBJ2-5, with D tentatively TRBD2 (6 bases). The J call could be wrong; TRBJ2-7 is a better fit for the DNA end. Germline V gene lookup returns CDR1 MNHNS and CDR2 SASEGT. This CDR3 is built from 15 residues. CDR3 region: CASLERLASTYEQYF. The CDR3 region has the DNA TGTGCCAGCCTCGAACGGCTAGCGTCAACCTACGAGCAGTACTTC.